The entry below gives a single TCR beta chain sequence along with its context. Per the authors' pipeline: Reference gene primers were amplified, and this amplification served to estimate nucleated cell counts. Libraries were prepared by immunoSEQ multiplex PCR; TCRdb keeps only in-frame clonotypes and omits some of them. V and J calls and clone size are those listed in that table; D and trimming were worked out from the DNA. The sample lists about 20,000 clones, around 90% occurring once. The data were obtained in a study of blood T cell repertoires in COVID-19. Study details: Acute-phase and convalescent COVID-19 samples originated in the United States, Italy and Spain. T cells, B-cell-depleted T cells, or PBMCs provided the cDNA or gDNA that served as material.

Germline V gene sequence: CDR1 SGHDN, CDR2 FVKESK. Trimming removed 4 bases from V and 3 bases from J; junction bases left unmatched: 9. This CDR3 region has 17 residues. The source of this sequence is a human donor in a cohort sampled during active COVID-19. The sequenced material came from peripheral blood. This sequence joins TRBV14 and TRBJ2-7, with TRBD2 matching over 13 bases. CDR3: CASSLRTSGRSFYEQYF. CDR3 bases: TGTGCCAGCAGCCTAAGGACTAGCGGGAGATCTTTCTACGAGCAGTACTTC.